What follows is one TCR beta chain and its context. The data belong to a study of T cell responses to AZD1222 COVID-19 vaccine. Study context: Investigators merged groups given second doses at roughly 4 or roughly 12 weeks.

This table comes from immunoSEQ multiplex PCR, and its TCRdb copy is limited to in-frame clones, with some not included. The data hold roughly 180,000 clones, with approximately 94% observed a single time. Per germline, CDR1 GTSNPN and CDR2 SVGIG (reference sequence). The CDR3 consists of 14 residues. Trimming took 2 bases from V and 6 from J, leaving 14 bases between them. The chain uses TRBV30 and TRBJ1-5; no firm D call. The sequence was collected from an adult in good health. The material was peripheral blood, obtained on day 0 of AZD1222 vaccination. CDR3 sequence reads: CAWSQAYAGQPQHF. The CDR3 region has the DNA TGTGCCTGGAGTCAGGCATATGCAGGTCAGCCCCAGCATTTT.